The 2 T cell receptor beta chains in this list originate from one sample, sequenced in a study of identical twins. TCRdb used MiXCR to reprocess the 5' RACE reads, holding one entry per CDR3 protein. Here the sample spans a few hundred thousand distinct CDR3 sequences, roughly 18% being singletons. The sample taken for sequencing was naive T cells sorted from blood. All receptors come from a man aged 45-65 years in good health.

J is TRBJ2-5 and V is TRBV12-3 or TRBV12-4; 16 positions agree with TRBD2. V lost 3 bases, J lost 0 bases, and 1 base stayed unmatched. The CDR3 is made up of 17 amino acids. CDR3 sequence reads: CASSLGLAGGHQETQYF. CDR3 DNA sequence: TGTGCCAGCAGTTTGGGACTAGCGGGGGGGCACCAAGAGACCCAGTACTTC.

This chain connects TRBV27 to TRBJ2-7; D not resolved. This CDR3 spans 15 amino acids. The germline CDR1 and CDR2 sequences are MNHEY and SMNVEV (reference sequence). Trimming took 0 bases from V and 3 from J, leaving 12 bases between them. CDR3 coding DNA: TGTGCCAGCAGTTTATCTTTTAAGGGTAACTACGAGCAGTACTTC. Translated, it gives CASSLSFKGNYEQYF.